These 27 T cell receptor beta chains share one sample of origin, sequenced in a study of graft-versus-host responses after intestinal transplantation. No antigens are known for them. Method: immunoSEQ multiplex PCR; TCRdb's copy keeps in-frame clones and lacks some. The repertoire holds about 110,000 clones, with more than 80% as singletons. This specimen was unstimulated CD4+ T cells sorted from spleen or lymph node cells, taken before transplant. The receptors derive from a human donor who was the organ donor for an intestinal transplant.

The chain has TRBV2 and TRBJ2-3; 11 nucleotides match TRBD1. The germline V gene has CDR1 SNHLY and CDR2 FYNNEI. Trimming removed 9 bases from V and 3 bases from J; junction bases left unmatched: 5. The CDR3 contains 14 residues. In DNA, the CDR3 is TGTGCCAGTAGGGGGACAGGGGGAACAGATACGCAGTATTTT. Translation gives CASRGTGGTDTQYF.

The chain uses TRBV10-2 and TRBJ2-7; tentative D call: TRBD2 (5 bases). In germline, CDR1 is WSHSY, CDR2 SAAADI. The CDR3 contains 14 residues. V was trimmed by 6 bases and J by 2 bases, leaving 14 bases between them. As DNA, the CDR3 is TGCGCCAGCAGGGCCGGGAAGTCGGCCTACGAGCAGTACTTC. It encodes CASRAGKSAYEQYF.

Only one count was recorded for this clone. The chain carries TRBV27 and TRBJ2-5; D is unclear. Trimming left V 1 base short and J 4 bases short, with 10 bases between. The CDR3 is 14 amino acids. Germline values: CDR1 MNHEY, CDR2 SMNVEV (reference sequence). The CDR3 DNA follows: TGTGCCAGCAGTTTATATCCCGGAATAGAGACCCAGTACTTC. As protein: CASSLYPGIETQYF.

The V and J genes are TRBV2 and TRBJ2-3, with D perhaps TRBD2 (7 bases). CDR3 length equals 14 residues. Germline V gene lookup returns CDR1 SNHLY and CDR2 FYNNEI. V dropped 6 bases and J dropped 5 bases, with 15 bases sitting between them. In DNA form, the CDR3 reads TGTGCCAGCAGATGGGGGGGGCAGGGAGATACGCAGTATTTT. Translation: CASRWGGQGDTQYF. Drawing the rest from reference TRBV2 and TRBJ2-3, the complete variable domain is EPEVTQTPSHQVTQMGQEVILRCVPISNHLYFYWYRQILGQKVEFLVSFYNNEISEKSEIFDDQFSVERPDGSNFTLKIRSTKLEDSAMYFCASRWGGQGDTQYFGPGTRLTVL.

There are a few counts of this clone. The gene calls are TRBV20-1 and TRBJ2-5; D gene uncertain. The germline V gene has CDR1 DFQATT and CDR2 SNEGSKA (reference sequence). Trimming left V 5 bases short and J 2 bases short, with 6 bases between. This CDR3 has 11 residues. CDR3 sequence: CSALGQETQYF. The CDR3 bases are TGCAGTGCTTTGGGGCAAGAGACCCAGTACTTC.

V and J are TRBV7-9 and TRBJ2-5; D is possibly TRBD1 or TRBD2 (6 bases each). From germline, CDR1 is SEHNR and CDR2 FQNEAQ (reference sequence). V was trimmed by 3 bases and J by 3 bases, leaving 14 bases between them. The length of the CDR3 is 15 residues. CDR3 in amino acids: CASSFAEGGKETQYF. CDR3 bases: TGTGCCAGCAGCTTCGCGGAGGGGGGTAAAGAGACCCAGTACTTC.

This chain uses TRBV28 with TRBJ2-1, with 14 nucleotides matching TRBD2. V shed 8 bases, J shed 2 bases, and the junction held 17 bases outside the gene matches. CDR1 and CDR2 from the germline V gene are MDHEN and SYDVKM. The CDR3 runs to 20 residues. CDR3 region: CASSVYPGTSGRSTYNEQFF. In DNA, the CDR3 is TGTGCCAGCTCAGTTTATCCCGGGACTAGCGGGAGAAGCACCTACAATGAGCAGTTCTTC.

For this clone: A junction end diverges from the germline sequence, so it may reflect a read error. V is TRBV6-5 and J is TRBJ2-2, with TRBD2 identical over 7 bases. CDR3 length: 15 amino acids. In germline, CDR1 is MNHEY, CDR2 SVGAGI. Written as DNA, the CDR3 is TGTGCCAGCAGTATTGCACTAGCGAAAACCGGGGAGCTGTTTTTT. It translates to CASSIALAKTGELFF.

The chain is built from TRBV28 and TRBJ1-2, with 11 bases fitting TRBD1. Germline CDR1 is MDHEN and CDR2 is SYDVKM. The CDR3 sequence is 15 residues long. The trim removed 5 bases at V and 6 bases at J, leaving 8 bases unmatched. The CDR3 sequence: CASSQWTGGLDGYTF. The CDR3 DNA reads TGTGCCAGCAGTCAATGGACAGGGGGCTTGGATGGCTACACCTTC.

The chain employs TRBV6-1 and TRBJ1-4; D may be TRBD1 (6 bases). Trimming removed 6 bases from V and 10 bases from J, with 12 bases in between. The CDR3 has 12 residues. Germline V lookup: CDR1 MNHNS, CDR2 SASEGT. CDR3 sequence reads: CASSGVQGKLFF. The CDR3 DNA reads as TGTGCCAGCAGCGGAGTACAGGGAAAACTGTTTTTT.

The rearrangement links TRBV5-1 to TRBJ2-7; D might be TRBD2 (5 bases). The CDR3 consists of 12 residues. Trimming stripped 4 bases from V and 2 bases from J, with 7 bases between. CDR1 is SGHRS, CDR2 YFSETQ, per germline. Written as DNA, the CDR3 is TGCGCCAGCAGCGCGGGCGCCTACGAGCAGTACTTC. Its translation is CASSAGAYEQYF.

The J gene is TRBJ2-1, the V gene TRBV7-9; the match to TRBD2 covers 10 bases. The V segment lost 7 bases and the J segment 5 bases; nucleotides outside the gene matches: 17. This CDR3 region has 18 residues. The germline CDR1 and CDR2 sequences are SEHNR and FQNEAQ (reference sequence). Here the CDR3 reads CASTPNAAGLAGDNEQFF. The DNA for the CDR3 is TGTGCCAGCACCCCAAACGCGGCGGGCCTAGCGGGAGACAATGAGCAGTTCTTC.

The rearrangement uses TRBV15 and TRBJ2-1; 9 bases map to TRBD2. Germline V lookup: CDR1 LNHNV, CDR2 YYDKDF (reference sequence). V trimming: 6 bases; J trimming: 7 bases; junction bases outside the gene matches: 7. This CDR3 spans 14 amino acids. CDR3 sequence (DNA): TGTGCCACCAGGGTTAGCGGGAGTGGGAATGAGCAGTTCTTC. This codes for CATRVSGSGNEQFF.

This sequence joins TRBV4-2 and TRBJ2-3, with 9 positions matching TRBD1. Trimming at V came to 4 bases and at J to 6 bases, leaving 5 bases not matched to a gene. Germline values: CDR1 LGHNA, CDR2 YNFKEQ. The CDR3 contains 14 residues. This CDR3 reads CASSLGTGRDTQYF. CDR3 in DNA: TGTGCCAGCAGCCTCGGGACAGGGAGGGATACGCAGTATTTT.

This chain links TRBV28 with TRBJ2-2; tentatively, D is TRBD2 (6 bases). Trimming took off 7 bases at V and 6 bases at J, with 15 bases between the two ends. Looked up from germline, CDR1 is MDHEN and CDR2 is SYDVKM. The CDR3 has 14 amino acids. This CDR3 is CASTAGGIPGELFF. Here the CDR3 DNA reads TGTGCCAGCACCGCCGGAGGGATTCCCGGGGAGCTGTTTTTT. Combining the CDR3 with reference TRBV28 and TRBJ2-2 gives the whole variable domain DVKVTQSSRYLVKRTGEKVFLECVQDMDHENMFWYRQDPGLGLRLIYFSYDVKMKEKGDIPEGYSVSREKKERFSLILESASTNQTSMYLCASTAGGIPGELFFGEGSRLTVL.

The J gene is TRBJ1-4, the V gene TRBV28; perhaps TRBD1 as D (5 bases). The CDR3 runs to 14 residues. Germline lookup yields CDR1 MDHEN and CDR2 SYDVKM. Trimming pared 7 bases from V and 0 bases from J, leaving 9 bases between. CDR3 region: CASTQTATNEKLFF. As DNA, the CDR3 is TGTGCCAGCACCCAGACAGCAACTAATGAAAAACTGTTTTTT.

The chain links TRBV4-2 to TRBJ1-4, with 7 nucleotides matching TRBD1. This CDR3 contains 19 residues. CDR1 is LGHNA and CDR2 is YNFKEQ in the germline V gene. V shed 1 base and J 0 bases; nucleotides not matched to a gene: 11. The CDR3 sequence: CASSQAAEGQGATNEKLFF. DNA of the CDR3: TGTGCCAGCAGCCAAGCGGCGGAGGGCCAGGGGGCAACTAATGAAAAACTGTTTTTT.

The J gene is TRBJ2-7, the V gene TRBV2; 9 bases are a match to TRBD1. Germline loops: CDR1 SNHLY, CDR2 FYNNEI. Trimming cost V 6 bases and J 2 bases; bases outside gene matches: 5. The CDR3 is 14 amino acids. CDR3 sequence reads: CASRWDRVTYEQYF. CDR3 nucleotides: TGTGCCAGCAGATGGGACAGGGTGACCTACGAGCAGTACTTC.

On this clone itself: Distinct nucleotide sequences in the sample also encode this CDR3. This chain links TRBV19 with TRBJ2-6, with D unclear. The germline V gene encodes CDR1 LNHDA and CDR2 SQIVND (reference sequence). With 2 bases removed from V and 1 base from J, the gap between germline ends came to 9 bases. This CDR3 spans 16 amino acids. The DNA of the CDR3 is TGTGCCAGTAGTATAACAGTCCAGTCTGGGGCCAACGTCCTGACTTTC. As protein: CASSITVQSGANVLTF.

The CDR3 bases are TGTGCCAGCAGTCCGAGTTACAGGGTTGATAATGAAAAACTGTTTTTT. This sequence encodes CASSPSYRVDNEKLFF. The V and J genes are TRBV28 and TRBJ1-4; D might be TRBD1 (6 bases). The V end was cut by 5 bases, the J end by 4 bases, with 17 bases between. The germline V gene encodes CDR1 MDHEN and CDR2 SYDVKM. This CDR3 spans 16 amino acids.

This clone was found a few times. This rearrangement joins TRBV6-1 to TRBJ1-4, with D perhaps TRBD1 (5 bases). The V and J ends lost 2 bases and 6 bases respectively, with 10 bases between them. The CDR3 has 14 amino acids. Germline CDR1 reads MNHNS; CDR2 reads SASEGT. The CDR3 DNA follows: TGTGCCAGCAGTGAAAGCTGGGGCGATGAAAAACTGTTTTTT. This encodes CASSESWGDEKLFF.

The gene calls are TRBV30 and TRBJ2-1; D unclear. CDR1 GTSNPN and CDR2 SVGIG come from the germline V gene (reference sequence). V was clipped by 4 bases and J by 0 bases, with 7 bases between them. This CDR3 has 13 residues. The CDR3 DNA is TGTGCCTGGAAAGGGATCTCCTACAATGAGCAGTTCTTC. It yields the protein CAWKGISYNEQFF.

The gene calls are TRBV7-9 and TRBJ2-3; D might be TRBD1 or TRBD2, each matching 5 bases. This CDR3 is 18 amino acids long. With 2 bases removed from V and 2 bases from J, the gap between germline ends came to 20 bases. Germline values: CDR1 SEHNR, CDR2 FQNEAQ (reference sequence). The CDR3 is CASSLQSGPLYATDTQYF. The CDR3 nucleotides read TGTGCCAGCAGCTTACAGTCGGGACCCCTATATGCCACAGATACGCAGTATTTT.

This chain connects TRBV5-6 to TRBJ1-5; D is possibly TRBD1 (6 bases). Trimming cost V 4 bases and J 1 base, with 9 bases left between them. The CDR3 contains 14 residues. Germline V gene sequence: CDR1 SGHDT, CDR2 YYEEEE. The CDR3 protein is CASSQGQSNQPQHF. The CDR3 bases are TGTGCCAGCAGCCAGGGGCAGAGCAATCAGCCCCAGCATTTT. The full variable domain, with the rest looked up from reference TRBV5-6 and TRBJ1-5, is DAGVTQSPTHLIKTRGQQVTLRCSPKSGHDTVSWYQQALGQGPQFIFQYYEEEERQRGNFPDRFSGHQFPNYSSELNVNALLLGDSALYLCASSQGQSNQPQHFGDGTRLSIL.

The chain is built from TRBV5-1 and TRBJ1-4, with TRBD1 matching 9 bases. CDR3 length equals 15 residues. Germline V gene data show CDR1 as SGHRS and CDR2 as YFSETQ. Trimming removed 3 bases from V and 5 bases from J; junction bases left unmatched: 5. The CDR3 reads CASSWTGTGNEKLFF. DNA for the CDR3: TGCGCCAGCAGCTGGACCGGGACAGGGAATGAAAAACTGTTTTTT.

The rearrangement joins TRBV5-6 to TRBJ1-4; TRBD1 agrees at 10 bases. Germline V gene lookup returns CDR1 SGHDT and CDR2 YYEEEE. V gave up 0 bases and J gave up 4 bases; unmatched junction bases: 0. The CDR3 loop spans 15 amino acids. In DNA form, the CDR3 reads TGTGCCAGCAGCTTGGGGACAGGGGGTAATGAAAAACTGTTTTTT. Translation: CASSLGTGGNEKLFF. The full variable domain, its missing parts supplied by reference TRBV5-6 and TRBJ1-4, is DAGVTQSPTHLIKTRGQQVTLRCSPKSGHDTVSWYQQALGQGPQFIFQYYEEEERQRGNFPDRFSGHQFPNYSSELNVNALLLGDSALYLCASSLGTGGNEKLFFGSGTQLSVL.

The chain has TRBV2 and TRBJ1-2; 8 positions agree with TRBD1. Trimming cost V 7 bases and J 7 bases; bases outside gene matches: 5. The CDR3 length is 12 residues. In germline, CDR1 is SNHLY, CDR2 FYNNEI. This chain's CDR3 is CASTRTGSGYTF. CDR3 nucleotide sequence: TGTGCCAGCACCCGGACAGGGTCTGGCTACACCTTC. The complete variable domain, with remaining parts taken from reference TRBV2 and TRBJ1-2, reads EPEVTQTPSHQVTQMGQEVILRCVPISNHLYFYWYRQILGQKVEFLVSFYNNEISEKSEIFDDQFSVERPDGSNFTLKIRSTKLEDSAMYFCASTRTGSGYTFGSGTRLTVV.